This TCR beta chain was observed in a study of shared clonotypes between healthy human individuals. Germline CDR1 is LNHDA and CDR2 is SQIVND (reference sequence). This CDR3 contains 12 residues. With 4 bases removed from V and 8 bases from J, the gap between germline ends came to 11 bases. Only in-frame clones appear in the TCRdb table, and some are missing; sequencing was by immunoSEQ multiplex PCR. The sample lists roughly 700,000 clones, around 91% occurring once. Sequencing was carried out using memory CD8+ T cells from PBMCs. The subset was: CD45RO+ cells pooled with CCR7-negative TemRA cells. The origin of this receptor is a man aged 18 to 35 in good health. Some clones in this sample may be carry-over from other donors' samples. The rearrangement links TRBV19 to TRBJ1-1; no clear D. The CDR3 region has the DNA TGTGCCAGTAGTACTAACCCGGGAGAAGCTTTCTTT. Its protein is CASSTNPGEAFF. Looking up the rest from reference TRBV19 and TRBJ1-1 gives the full variable domain: DGGITQSPKYLFRKEGQNVTLSCEQNLNHDAMYWYRQDPGQGLRLIYYSQIVNDFQKGDIAEGYSVSREKKESFPLTVTSAQKNPTAFYLCASSTNPGEAFFGQGTRLTVV.